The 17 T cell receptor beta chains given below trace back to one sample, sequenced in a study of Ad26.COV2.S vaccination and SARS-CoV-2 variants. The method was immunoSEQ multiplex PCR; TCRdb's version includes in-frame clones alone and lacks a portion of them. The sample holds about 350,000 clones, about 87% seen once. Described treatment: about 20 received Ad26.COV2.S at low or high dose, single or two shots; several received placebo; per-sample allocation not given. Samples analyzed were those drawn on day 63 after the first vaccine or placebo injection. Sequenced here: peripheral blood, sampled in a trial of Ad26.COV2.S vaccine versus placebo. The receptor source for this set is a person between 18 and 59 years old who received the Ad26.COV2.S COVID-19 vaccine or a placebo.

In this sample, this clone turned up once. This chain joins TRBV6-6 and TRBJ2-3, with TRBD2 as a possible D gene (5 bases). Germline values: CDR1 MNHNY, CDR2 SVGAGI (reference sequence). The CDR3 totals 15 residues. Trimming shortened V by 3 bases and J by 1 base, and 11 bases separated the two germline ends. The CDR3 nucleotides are TGTGCCAGCAGTTATAGTAGCGCACGCACAGATACGCAGTATTTT. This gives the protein CASSYSSARTDTQYF.

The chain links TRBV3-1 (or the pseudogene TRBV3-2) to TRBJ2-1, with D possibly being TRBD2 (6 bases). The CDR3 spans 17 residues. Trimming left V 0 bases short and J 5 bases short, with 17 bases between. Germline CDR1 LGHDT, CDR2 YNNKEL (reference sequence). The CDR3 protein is CASSQDRGTSKDNEQFF. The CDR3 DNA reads TGTGCCAGCAGCCAAGATCGAGGTACTAGCAAAGACAATGAGCAGTTCTTC.

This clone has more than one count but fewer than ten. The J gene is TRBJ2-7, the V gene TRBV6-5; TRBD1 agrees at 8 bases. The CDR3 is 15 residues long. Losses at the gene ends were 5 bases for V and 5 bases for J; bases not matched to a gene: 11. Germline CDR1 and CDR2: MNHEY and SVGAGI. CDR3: CASSHSDRDSHEQYF. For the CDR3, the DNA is TGTGCCAGCAGTCATTCGGACAGGGATAGCCACGAGCAGTACTTC.

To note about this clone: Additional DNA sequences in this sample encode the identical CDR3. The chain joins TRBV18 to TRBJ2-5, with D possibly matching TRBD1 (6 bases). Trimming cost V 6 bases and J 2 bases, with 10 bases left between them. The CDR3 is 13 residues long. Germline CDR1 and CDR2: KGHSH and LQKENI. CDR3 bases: TGTGCCAGCTCGAGAGACAGGCAAGAGACCCAGTACTTC. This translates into CASSRDRQETQYF.

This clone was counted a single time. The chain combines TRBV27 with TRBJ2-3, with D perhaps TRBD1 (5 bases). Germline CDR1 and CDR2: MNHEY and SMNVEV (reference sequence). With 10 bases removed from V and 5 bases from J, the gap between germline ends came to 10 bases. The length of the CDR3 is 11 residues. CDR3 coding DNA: TGTGCCATCAATAGGGGAGATACGCAGTATTTT. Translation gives CAINRGDTQYF.

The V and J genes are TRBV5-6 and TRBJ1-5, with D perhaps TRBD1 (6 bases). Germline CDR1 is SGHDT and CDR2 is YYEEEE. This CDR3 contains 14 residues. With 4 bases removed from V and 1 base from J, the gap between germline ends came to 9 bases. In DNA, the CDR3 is TGTGCCAGCAGCAGAGACAGGAGCAATCAGCCCCAGCATTTT. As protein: CASSRDRSNQPQHF.

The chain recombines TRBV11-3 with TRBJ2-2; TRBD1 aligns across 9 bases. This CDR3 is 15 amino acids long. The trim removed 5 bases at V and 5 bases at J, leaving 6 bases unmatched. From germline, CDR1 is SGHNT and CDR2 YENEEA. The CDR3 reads CASSHRGPGTGELFF. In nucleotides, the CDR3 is TGTGCCAGCAGCCACAGGGGGCCGGGAACCGGGGAGCTGTTTTTT.

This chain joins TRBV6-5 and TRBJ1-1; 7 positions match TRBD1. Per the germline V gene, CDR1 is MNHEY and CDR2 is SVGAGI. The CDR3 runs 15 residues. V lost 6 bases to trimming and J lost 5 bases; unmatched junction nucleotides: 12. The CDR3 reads CASSRRAGGFTEAFF. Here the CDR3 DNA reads TGTGCCAGCAGCAGGCGGGCAGGGGGGTTTACTGAAGCTTTCTTT.

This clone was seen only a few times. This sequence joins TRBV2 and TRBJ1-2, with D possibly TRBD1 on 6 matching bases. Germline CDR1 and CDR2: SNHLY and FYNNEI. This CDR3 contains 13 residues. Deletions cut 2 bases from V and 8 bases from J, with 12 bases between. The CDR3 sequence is CASSESGEDGYTF. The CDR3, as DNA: TGTGCCAGCAGTGAATCAGGGGAAGACGGCTACACCTTC.

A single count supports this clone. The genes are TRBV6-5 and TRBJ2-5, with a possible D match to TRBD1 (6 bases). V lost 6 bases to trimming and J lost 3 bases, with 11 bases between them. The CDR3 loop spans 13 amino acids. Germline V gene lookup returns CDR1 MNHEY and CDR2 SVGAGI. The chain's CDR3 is CASSSDRKETQYF. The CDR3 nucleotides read TGTGCCAGCAGCTCCGACAGGAAAGAGACCCAGTACTTC.

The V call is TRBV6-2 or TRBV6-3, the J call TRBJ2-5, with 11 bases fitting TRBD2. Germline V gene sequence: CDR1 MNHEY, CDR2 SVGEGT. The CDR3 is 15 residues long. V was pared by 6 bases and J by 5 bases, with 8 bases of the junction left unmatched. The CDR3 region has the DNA TGTGCCAGCAGCTTAAATAGCGGGGGGGTGGAGACCCAGTACTTC. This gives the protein CASSLNSGGVETQYF.

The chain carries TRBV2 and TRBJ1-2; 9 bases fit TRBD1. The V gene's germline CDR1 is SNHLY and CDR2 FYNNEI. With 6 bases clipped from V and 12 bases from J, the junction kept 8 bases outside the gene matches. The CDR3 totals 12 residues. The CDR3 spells CASSSGTGSHTF. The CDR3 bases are TGTGCCAGCAGCTCCGGGACAGGGTCTCACACCTTC. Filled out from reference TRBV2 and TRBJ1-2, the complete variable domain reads EPEVTQTPSHQVTQMGQEVILRCVPISNHLYFYWYRQILGQKVEFLVSFYNNEISEKSEIFDDQFSVERPDGSNFTLKIRSTKLEDSAMYFCASSSGTGSHTFGSGTRLTVV.

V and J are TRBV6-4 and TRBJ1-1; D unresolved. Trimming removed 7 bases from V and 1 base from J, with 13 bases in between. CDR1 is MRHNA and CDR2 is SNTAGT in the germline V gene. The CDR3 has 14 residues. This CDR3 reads CASKATTGNTEAFF. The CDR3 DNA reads TGTGCCAGCAAGGCGACGACGGGGAACACTGAAGCTTTCTTT.

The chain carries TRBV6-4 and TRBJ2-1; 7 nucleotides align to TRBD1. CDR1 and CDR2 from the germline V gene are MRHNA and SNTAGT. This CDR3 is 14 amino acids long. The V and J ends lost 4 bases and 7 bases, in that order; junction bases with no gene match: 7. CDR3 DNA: TGTGCCAGCAGTGGGGACAGCACTGGGAATGAGCAGTTCTTC. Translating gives CASSGDSTGNEQFF.

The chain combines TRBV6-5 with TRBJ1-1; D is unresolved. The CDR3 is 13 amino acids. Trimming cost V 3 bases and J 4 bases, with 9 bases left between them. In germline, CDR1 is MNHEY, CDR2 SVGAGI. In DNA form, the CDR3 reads TGTGCCAGCAGTTATAACGCCGGCACTGAAGCTTTCTTT. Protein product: CASSYNAGTEAFF.

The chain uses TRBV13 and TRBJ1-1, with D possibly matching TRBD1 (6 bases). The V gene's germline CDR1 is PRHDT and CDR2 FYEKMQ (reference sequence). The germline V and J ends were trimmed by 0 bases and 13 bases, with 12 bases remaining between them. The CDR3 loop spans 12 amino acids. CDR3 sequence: CASSLGRQVLFF. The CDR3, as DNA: TGTGCCAGCAGCTTAGGAAGACAGGTTCTTTTCTTT.

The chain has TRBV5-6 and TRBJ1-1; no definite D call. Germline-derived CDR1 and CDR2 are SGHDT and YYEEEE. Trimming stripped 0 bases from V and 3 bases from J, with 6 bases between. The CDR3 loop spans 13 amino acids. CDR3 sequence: CASSLVGYTEAFF. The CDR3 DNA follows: TGTGCCAGCAGCTTGGTGGGGTACACTGAAGCTTTCTTT.